This TCR beta chain stems from a study of T cells in Graves' hyperthyroidism and ophthalmopathy. Background on the study: Peripheral blood sampling occurred at initial diagnosis, before any treatment. Study-level findings and limits: Blood also carried most thyroid clonotypes expanded above 0.001.

With regard to this clonotype: The target antigen is unknown.

Authors of the study amplified TCR beta CDR3 regions from RNA transcripts. Initially, a first-round RT-PCR of the TCR CDR3 employed the HTBI primer set. Each CDR3 protein gets one entry after TCRdb re-called the multiplex PCR reads with MiXCR. The data show about 740,000 distinct CDR3 sequences, 11% to 15% seen once. The study excluded patients with uncontrolled infection, other autoimmune disease, pregnancy or lactation. The CDR3 has 14 residues. Germline CDR1 and CDR2: PRHDT and FYEKMQ (reference sequence). V was cut by 5 bases and J by 4 bases, with 15 bases left in between. Sequences were obtained from blood. This chain joins TRBV13 and TRBJ2-7; D is unresolved. The receptor's source is a woman aged 18-35 years with Graves' hyperthyroidism. CDR3 coding DNA: TGTGCCAGCAGCGGAGCGCAGGACCGATACGAGCAGTACTTC. The encoded protein is CASSGAQDRYEQYF.